The sequence of this T cell receptor beta chain was determined in a study of T cell changes during pregnancy in multiple sclerosis. The CDR3 has 14 residues. Trimming stripped 0 bases from V and 3 bases from J, with 9 bases between. Germline V lookup: CDR1 LGHNA, CDR2 YSLEER. Repertoires were generated with immunoSEQ multiplex PCR, while TCRdb's copy carries only in-frame clones and drops some. There are under 150,000 clones in the sample; around 97% occur only once, and around 0.4% lies in the top ten. This sequence joins TRBV4-3 and TRBJ2-7; TRBD1 is a possible D gene (6 bases). The receptor comes from a female donor with multiple sclerosis, enrolled in a pregnancy study. The sequencing used peripheral blood, collected after pregnancy. CDR3 residues: CASSQDRTDYEQYF. The CDR3, as DNA: TGCGCCAGCAGCCAAGATAGGACAGACTACGAGCAGTACTTC.